The 32 T cell receptor beta chains listed next were all sequenced from one sample in a study of regulatory T cells in long-lasting Graves disease. CDR3 regions were amplified by Arm-PCR using iRepertoire HTBI primers to build TCR beta libraries. TCRdb ran MiXCR on the multiplex PCR reads and lists one entry per CDR3 protein. The sample lists a few hundred thousand distinct CDR3 sequences; around 20% were seen once. The time point: persistent/refractory GD, antithyroid drugs over 5 years with positive TRAb. Extracted RNA from PBMCs served as the source of the TCR library. The source material was peripheral blood mononuclear cells (PBMCs), sampled when the disease was refractory, from a patient treated with antithyroid drugs. The receptor set was obtained from a female donor with Graves disease.

The CDR3 spells CASSPLLAGVRETQYF. The CDR3 region has the DNA TGTGCCAGCAGCCCCCTACTAGCGGGAGTCAGGGAGACCCAGTACTTC. The chain joins TRBV12-3 or TRBV12-4 to TRBJ2-5, with 11 bases identical to TRBD2. The CDR3 length is 16 residues. After removal of 6 bases from V and 5 bases from J, the junction contained 11 bases not matched to a gene.

As concerns this clonotype: A much larger clone differs by one base, so this may be a read error. The J gene is TRBJ2-7, the V gene TRBV12-3 or TRBV12-4; the D gene is possibly TRBD2 (6 bases). This CDR3 comprises 16 residues. V gave up 1 base and J gave up 2 bases, with 15 bases separating them. DNA for the CDR3: TGTGCCAGCAGTTTAGGCGGGGCTATCAGAACCTACGAGCAGTACTTC. Translated, it gives CASSLGGAIRTYEQYF.

As concerns this clonotype: Germline and junction disagree at one end, which may indicate a read error. The chain carries TRBV28 and TRBJ2-4; D might be TRBD1 or TRBD2, each matching 5 bases. CDR1 is MDHEN, CDR2 SYDVKM, per germline. The CDR3 is made up of 15 amino acids. The CDR3 is CASTSGSGAKTIQYF. Here the CDR3 DNA reads TGTGCCAGCACGTCGGGGTCTGGGGCCAAAACCATTCAGTACTTC. Full variable domain (missing parts from reference TRBV28 and TRBJ2-4): DVKVTQSSRYLVKRTGEKVFLECVQDMDHENMFWYRQDPGLGLRLIYFSYDVKMKEKGDIPEGYSVSREKKERFSLILESASTNQTSMYLCASTSGSGAKTIQYFGAGTRLSVL.

This clonotype was seen only a few times. The chain couples TRBV29-1 to TRBJ1-2; no definite D call. The CDR3 is made up of 11 amino acids. The germline V gene has CDR1 SQVTM and CDR2 ANQGSEA. Trimming shortened V by 8 bases and J by 1 base, and 8 bases separated the two germline ends. CDR3 region: CSFTYNYGYTF. As DNA, the CDR3 is TGCAGCTTTACCTATAACTATGGCTACACCTTC.

This clonotype showed up many times. V and J are TRBV28 and TRBJ2-6; D tentatively reads TRBD1 or TRBD2 (5 bases each). Trimming stripped 4 bases from V and 2 bases from J, with 12 bases between. The CDR3 is 16 amino acids. Germline CDR1 MDHEN, CDR2 SYDVKM. In DNA, the CDR3 is TGTGCCAGCAGTTCGCTCGGGGCGGCTGGGGCCAACGTCCTGACTTTC. It codes for CASSSLGAAGANVLTF. Filled out from reference TRBV28 and TRBJ2-6, the complete variable domain reads DVKVTQSSRYLVKRTGEKVFLECVQDMDHENMFWYRQDPGLGLRLIYFSYDVKMKEKGDIPEGYSVSREKKERFSLILESASTNQTSMYLCASSSLGAAGANVLTFGAGSRLTVL.

This clonotype was found a few times. One base away lies a much larger clone, so this may be a sequencing read error. The genes are TRBV28 and TRBJ1-1; no reliable D call. Germline CDR1 is MDHEN and CDR2 is SYDVKM. Trimming stripped 10 bases from V and 2 bases from J, with 23 bases between. The CDR3 consists of 16 residues. The CDR3 DNA is TGTGCCAACACCCCACGACCACTGACACGAAACACTGAAGCTTTCTTT. It is translated as CANTPRPLTRNTEAFF.

This clonotype was counted many times. The chain uses TRBV6-1 and TRBJ2-5; 8 positions agree with TRBD2. The CDR3 has 14 amino acids. Looked up from germline, CDR1 is MNHNS and CDR2 is SASEGT. The ends lost 7 bases at V and 5 bases at J; junction bases unmatched: 9. CDR3 loop: CASNSGGGWETQYF. The CDR3 DNA sequence: TGTGCCAGCAACTCGGGGGGGGGTTGGGAGACCCAGTACTTC.

The CDR3 nucleotides read TGTGCCAGCAGCCAAGATCCAGCGGGAGCTGGGGCCAACGTCCTGACTTTC. This encodes CASSQDPAGAGANVLTF. The J gene is TRBJ2-6, the V gene TRBV3-1, with TRBD2 matching 8 bases. In germline, CDR1 is LGHDT, CDR2 YNNKEL (reference sequence). With V trimmed by 0 bases and J by 2 bases, 3 bases remained unmatched. This CDR3 region has 17 residues.

This chain connects TRBV4-1 to TRBJ2-2, with a weak D call TRBD2 (5 bases). From germline, CDR1 is MGHRA and CDR2 YSYEKL. This CDR3 contains 13 residues. Trimming took off 3 bases at V and 8 bases at J, with 10 bases between the two ends. DNA for the CDR3: TGCGCCAGCAGCCATTTACGGACTGGGGAGCTGTTTTTT. Encoded protein: CASSHLRTGELFF.

This clonotype was observed many times. This sequence joins TRBV5-6 and TRBJ1-4; perhaps TRBD1 as D (6 bases). The germline V gene encodes CDR1 SGHDT and CDR2 YYEEEE. V was shortened by 3 bases and J by 6 bases, with 18 bases between the two germline ends. This CDR3 is built from 16 residues. In DNA, the CDR3 is TGTGCCAGCAGCTCCGGGACACCAGATTCCTATGAAAAACTGTTTTTT. Its protein is CASSSGTPDSYEKLFF. Based on the CDR3 plus reference TRBV5-6 and TRBJ1-4, the full variable domain is DAGVTQSPTHLIKTRGQQVTLRCSPKSGHDTVSWYQQALGQGPQFIFQYYEEEERQRGNFPDRFSGHQFPNYSSELNVNALLLGDSALYLCASSSGTPDSYEKLFFGSGTQLSVL.

This clonotype came up many times. The chain links TRBV10-3 to TRBJ2-5; 11 bases fit TRBD1. The V and J ends lost 3 bases and 5 bases, in that order; junction bases with no gene match: 8. Germline CDR1 and CDR2: ENHRY and SYGVKD. The CDR3 has 16 amino acids. This chain's CDR3 is CAISDPGTGGGETQYF. CDR3 DNA: TGTGCCATCAGTGACCCTGGGACAGGGGGAGGGGAGACCCAGTACTTC.

This clonotype occurred many times. J is TRBJ2-7 and V is TRBV12-3 or TRBV12-4; D perhaps matches TRBD2 (5 bases). Trimming removed 5 bases from V and 3 bases from J, with 11 bases in between. There are 13 residues in the CDR3. The CDR3 DNA reads TGTGCCAGCAGTGTAGACGGACTCTACGAGCAGTACTTC. Translating it yields CASSVDGLYEQYF.

This clonotype came up many times. The chain recombines TRBV28 with TRBJ1-1; tentative D call: TRBD1 (6 bases). V gave up 4 bases and J gave up 0 bases, with 12 bases separating them. This CDR3 has 15 residues. Germline V gene lookup returns CDR1 MDHEN and CDR2 SYDVKM. The CDR3, as DNA: TGTGCCAGCAGTTCACAGGGTGGGATGAACACTGAAGCTTTCTTT. Translating gives CASSSQGGMNTEAFF.

There are a few counts of this clonotype. The rearrangement links TRBV12-3 or TRBV12-4 to TRBJ1-5; D is ambiguous. The V end lost 5 bases, the J end lost 15 bases, and 17 bases lay between the germline ends. This CDR3 is built from 12 residues. The CDR3, as DNA: TGTGCCAGCAGTGAATCCGGGCCCCCCATGCATTTT. Encoded protein: CASSESGPPMHF.

This chain links TRBV5-4 with TRBJ2-2; 12 bases are shared with TRBD1. The trim removed 0 bases at V and 3 bases at J, leaving 3 bases unmatched. CDR1 is SGHNT, CDR2 YYREEE, per germline (reference sequence). CDR3 length equals 17 residues. CDR3: CASSLVGQGAYTGELFF. As DNA, the CDR3 is TGTGCCAGCAGCTTGGTGGGACAGGGGGCCTACACCGGGGAGCTGTTTTTT.

This clonotype was observed a few times. The chain carries TRBV5-5 and TRBJ1-4, with no clear D. The germline gives CDR1 SGHKS, CDR2 YYEKEE (reference sequence). CDR3 length: 16 residues. V lost 0 bases, J lost 0 bases, and 9 bases lay in between. In DNA, the CDR3 is TGTGCCAGCAGCTTGGTACGTGCGACAACTAATGAAAAACTGTTTTTT. As protein: CASSLVRATTNEKLFF. The full variable domain, in which reference TRBV5-5 and TRBJ1-4 provide the parts outside the CDR3, is DAGVTQSPTHLIKTRGQQVTLRCSPISGHKSVSWYQQVLGQGPQFIFQYYEKEERGRGNFPDRFSARQFPNYSSELNVNALLLGDSALYLCASSLVRATTNEKLFFGSGTQLSVL.

This clonotype was seen a handful of times. V usage is TRBV2 and J usage is TRBJ2-2, with 11 positions matching TRBD2. With 10 bases clipped from V and 2 bases from J, the junction kept 3 bases outside the gene matches. The CDR3 spans 14 residues. CDR1 and CDR2 (germline): SNHLY, FYNNEI. CDR3 in amino acids: CATGTSGNTGELFF. The CDR3 DNA follows: TGTGCCACCGGGACTAGCGGTAACACCGGGGAGCTGTTTTTT.

This clonotype was seen more than once but under ten times. The genes are TRBV7-8 and TRBJ1-1; possible D gene TRBD1, 6 bases. The CDR3 is 17 residues long. Trimming cost V 0 bases and J 5 bases, with 19 bases left between them. Germline V gene lookup returns CDR1 SGHVS and CDR2 FQNEAQ. The CDR3, as DNA: TGTGCCAGCAGCTTAGCGCGAGGGGGACCCTGGGGAACTGAAGCTTTCTTT. It specifies CASSLARGGPWGTEAFF.

This clonotype occurred many times. J is TRBJ2-7 and V is TRBV15; 12 bases fit TRBD2. CDR1 is LNHNV and CDR2 is YYDKDF in the germline V gene (reference sequence). The CDR3 has 16 amino acids. Losses at the gene ends were 5 bases for V and 2 bases for J; bases not matched to a gene: 7. Here the CDR3 reads CATSPRTSGKTYEQYF. CDR3 nucleotides: TGTGCCACCAGCCCCCGGACTAGCGGGAAGACCTACGAGCAGTACTTC.

In its sample, this clonotype was seen many times. The CDR3 reads CASSVGRLPYGYTF. The CDR3 DNA reads as TGTGCCAGCAGTGTGGGCAGACTCCCCTATGGCTACACCTTC. The chain couples TRBV6-1 to TRBJ1-2, with D uncertain. The CDR3 runs to 14 residues. CDR1 MNHNS and CDR2 SASEGT come from the germline V gene. Between the trimmed V and J ends, which lost 4 bases and 4 bases, there was a span of 13 bases.

With regard to this clonotype: A much bigger clone sits one base away, suggesting this may be a read error. The chain carries TRBV28 and TRBJ2-2; weak D call: TRBD2 (6 bases). Germline V gives CDR1 MDHEN, CDR2 SYDVKM. This CDR3 spans 13 amino acids. The CDR3 region is CASSVGIGGELSF. The CDR3 nucleotides are TGTGCCAGCAGCGTGGGGATCGGCGGGGAGCTGTCTTTT.

The chain couples TRBV20-1 to TRBJ2-2; either TRBD1 or TRBD2 may supply D (5 bases each). V lost 3 bases to trimming and J lost 0 bases, with 11 bases between them. CDR1 and CDR2 (germline): DFQATT, SNEGSKA (reference sequence). The CDR3 extends over 15 amino acids. CDR3 sequence (DNA): TGCAGTGCTAGGTCCGGGACGGCGAACACCGGGGAGCTGTTTTTT. Translation gives CSARSGTANTGELFF.

This sequence joins TRBV4-2 and TRBJ1-6; D possibly corresponds to TRBD1 (6 bases). The CDR3 extends over 17 amino acids. Germline CDR1 is LGHNA and CDR2 is YNFKEQ. V lost 0 bases and J lost 9, with 18 bases in between. The CDR3, as DNA: TGTGCCAGCAGCCAAGAAAAAGAATCAGGGGTTGGTTCACCCCTCCACTTT. It encodes CASSQEKESGVGSPLHF.

The rearrangement joins TRBV12-3 or TRBV12-4 to TRBJ2-7; D is unclear. V was shortened by 6 bases and J by 6 bases, with 15 bases between the two germline ends. The CDR3 has 13 amino acids. CDR3 nucleotides: TGTGCCAGCAGCCCGACTTTTGGTACCGAGCAGTACTTC. Translation gives CASSPTFGTEQYF.

This clonotype showed up many times. The rearrangement links TRBV28 to TRBJ2-7, with TRBD1 matching over 10 bases. Looked up from germline, CDR1 is MDHEN and CDR2 is SYDVKM. Unmatched junction bases numbered 20, after V lost 6 bases and J lost 3 bases. The CDR3 covers 19 residues. CDR3 nucleotides: TGTGCCAGCAGCCCCCCACCGGGACAGGGGTCCAGCCGATTCTACGAGCAGTACTTC. This translates into CASSPPPGQGSSRFYEQYF.

This clonotype occurred a few times. This chain uses TRBV27 with TRBJ1-5, with a possible D match to TRBD1 (5 bases). The CDR3 is made up of 17 amino acids. Germline V gene data show CDR1 as MNHEY and CDR2 as SMNVEV (reference sequence). Trimming removed 6 bases from V and 5 bases from J, with 23 bases in between. In nucleotides, the CDR3 is TGTGCCAGCAGGACATATCGGGGGGGGTTGACGGATCAGCCCCAGCATTTT. Protein sequence: CASRTYRGGLTDQPQHF.

The sample holds many counts of this clonotype. The rearrangement links TRBV2 to TRBJ1-5, with TRBD1 as a possible D gene (6 bases). Trimming left V 4 bases short and J 7 bases short, with 17 bases between. The CDR3 spans 15 residues. CDR1 and CDR2 from the germline V gene are SNHLY and FYNNEI. CDR3 in amino acids: CASSGEAGAGQPQHF. The DNA for the CDR3 is TGTGCCAGCAGTGGGGAGGCAGGGGCTGGACAGCCCCAGCATTTT. Full variable domain (rest looked up from reference TRBV2 and TRBJ1-5): EPEVTQTPSHQVTQMGQEVILRCVPISNHLYFYWYRQILGQKVEFLVSFYNNEISEKSEIFDDQFSVERPDGSNFTLKIRSTKLEDSAMYFCASSGEAGAGQPQHFGDGTRLSIL.

In this sample, this clonotype turned up many times. The chain recombines TRBV6-1 with TRBJ1-2; D uncertain. Germline V gene data show CDR1 as MNHNS and CDR2 as SASEGT. Trimming shortened V by 10 bases and J by 3 bases, and 12 bases separated the two germline ends. The CDR3 has 12 residues. The CDR3 loop is CAIRALDYGYTF. The DNA for the CDR3 is TGTGCCATTAGGGCCCTCGACTATGGCTACACCTTC.

About this clonotype: Just one base apart from a much larger clone, this may be a read error. The CDR3 DNA follows: TGTGCCAGCAGTGGTCGTCGGGGCGGGATAGGCTCCGAGCAGTACTTC. Translation gives CASSGRRGGIGSEQYF. The chain joins TRBV28 to TRBJ2-7, with a possible D match to TRBD2 (6 bases). Germline V gene data show CDR1 as MDHEN and CDR2 as SYDVKM. Trimming cost V 5 bases and J 6 bases, with 23 bases left between them. The CDR3 is 16 amino acids.

A few counts support this clonotype. The V gene is TRBV28, the J gene TRBJ2-1, with 10 bases that match TRBD2. Germline loops: CDR1 MDHEN, CDR2 SYDVKM. The CDR3 contains 17 residues. V was clipped by 6 bases and J by 2 bases; unmatched bases: 10. The DNA of the CDR3 is TGTGCCAGCAGCCCGCCCGGACTAGCGGCTACCTACAATGAGCAGTTCTTC. Translating it yields CASSPPGLAATYNEQFF.

This clonotype was counted only a few times. The rearrangement joins TRBV29-1 to TRBJ2-7; possible D gene TRBD2, 6 bases. CDR3 length: 14 residues. Germline V gives CDR1 SQVTM, CDR2 ANQGSEA. V lost 2 bases to trimming and J lost 2 bases, with 13 bases between them. The CDR3 region has the DNA TGCAGCGTTGAAACGGGGACTGGTACCTACGAGCAGTACTTC. Translating gives CSVETGTGTYEQYF.

Many counts were recorded for this clonotype. The chain employs TRBV2 and TRBJ2-7; D assignment may be TRBD1 or TRBD2 (5 bases each). Germline-derived CDR1 and CDR2 are SNHLY and FYNNEI. CDR3 length: 14 residues. V lost 7 bases and J 3 bases, leaving 16 bases between the germline ends. CDR3 sequence reads: CASTRDEINYEQYF. The CDR3 region has the DNA TGTGCCAGCACCAGGGACGAAATAAACTACGAGCAGTACTTC.